These T cell receptor beta chains were read from a single sample in a study of metastatic and nonmetastatic thyroid tumors. TCRdb re-called the PCR reads with MiXCR. The data contain tens of thousands of clones, 20% of them singletons. Sequenced: adjacent normal tissue. These receptors all come from a female donor with papillary thyroid cancer or a benign thyroid nodule (not recorded which). Some clones in this sample may be carry-over from other donors' samples. Each CDR3 is given with its conserved first and last residue. A D gene is named only where the DNA matches it firmly. Size values are once, few and many counts, or a class for expanded clones, and some rows have none.

>NA|TRBV6-1|11|TRBJ2-2|NA
TGTGCCAGCAAGGGCCCGGGGGAGCTGTTTTTT
CASKGPGELFF
>many|TRBV7-9|13|TRBJ2-7|NA
TGTGCCAGCAGCTTCGGTCCAACCCACGAGCAGTACTTC
CASSFGPTHEQYF
>few|TRBV6-5|13|TRBJ2-1|NA
TGTGCCAGCAGTTACTGGGAGACCAATGAGCAGTTCTTC
CASSYWETNEQFF
>many|TRBV11-2|13|TRBJ2-5|NA
TGTGCCAGCAGCTCAAGCTTGGATTTGACCCAGTACTTC
CASSSSLDLTQYF
>many|TRBV2|15|TRBJ2-7|NA
TGTGCCAGCAGTGAAGTTAGGGACTCTGGGAGGGAGCAGTACTTC
CASSEVRDSGREQYF
>many|TRBV5-6|15|TRBJ2-1|NA
TGTGCCAGCAGCTTGGGACTCGAGGGACACAATGAGCAGTTCTTC
CASSLGLEGHNEQFF
>many|TRBV7-6|15|TRBJ2-5|TRBD2
TGTGCCAGCAGCTTAGCGACTAGCGGGAGCGAGACCCAGTACTTC
CASSLATSGSETQYF
>NA|TRBV20-1|14|TRBJ2-4|NA
TGCAGTGCTAGGGCCAAGGGGACCTCCAACATTCAGTACTTC
CSARAKGTSNIQYF
>NA|TRBV19|16|TRBJ1-6|NA
TGTGCCAGTAGGAGCACCACGACAGCTACTAATTCACCCCTCCACTTT
CASRSTTTATNSPLHF
>large|TRBV6-2/TRBV6-3|14|TRBJ2-7|TRBD1
TGTGCCAGCAGTTACAGGGGGCGAACCTACGAGCAGTACTTC
CASSYRGRTYEQYF
>many|TRBV4-2|13|TRBJ2-2|NA
TGTGCCAGCAGCCAGCTAGTTCCCGGGGAGCTGTTTTTT
CASSQLVPGELFF
>many|TRBV7-9|15|TRBJ2-7|TRBD1
TGTGCCAGCAGCTTATGGGCGGACAGGGAAGACGAGCAGTACTTC
CASSLWADREDEQYF
>many|TRBV20-1|15|TRBJ1-6|TRBD1
TGCAGTGCGCAGGATCGGGGACAGAATAATTCACCCCTCCACTTT
CSAQDRGQNNSPLHF
>many|TRBV6-5|14|TRBJ2-7|NA
TGTGCCAGCAGTTACCACCAGGCTTCCTACGAGCAGTACTTC
CASSYHQASYEQYF
>many|TRBV5-1|14|TRBJ2-5|NA
TGCGCCAGCAGCCCCGAGCGGTACCAAGAGACCCAGTACTTC
CASSPERYQETQYF
>many|TRBV20-1|13|TRBJ2-5|NA
TGCAGTGCTAGTCGAGACACCCAAGAGACCCAGTACTTC
CSASRDTQETQYF
>many|TRBV11-3|15|TRBJ2-2|NA
TGTGCCAGCAGCTTTACAGGGACGAACACCGGGGAGCTGTTTTTT
CASSFTGTNTGELFF
>NA|TRBV19|16|TRBJ1-1|TRBD1
TGTGCCAGCAGTATAGGTGACAGGGGGTTGAACACTGAAGCTTTCTTT
CASSIGDRGLNTEAFF
>NA|TRBV15|14|TRBJ2-1|TRBD2
TGTGCCTCCAGCTTCCCTACTAGCGCGGGTGAGCAGTTCTTC
CASSFPTSAGEQFF
>many|TRBV20-1|13|TRBJ1-5|NA
TGCAGTGCTAGAGGCGACAGGTTAAGACCCCAGCATTTT
CSARGDRLRPQHF
>once|TRBV5-1|17|TRBJ2-3|NA
TGCGCCAGCAGCACACGACTGGCTACTCCCCCCGGGGATACGCAGTATTTT
CASSTRLATPPGDTQYF
>NA|TRBV20-1|15|TRBJ2-7|NA
TGCAGTGCTAGACCATCGACTAGTGTACTATACGAGCAGTACTTC
CSARPSTSVLYEQYF
>medium-sized|TRBV27|11|TRBJ1-1|NA
TGTGCCAGCAGGACCGGCACTGAAGCTTTCTTT
CASRTGTEAFF
>many|TRBV20-1|13|TRBJ2-7|TRBD2
TGCAGTGCTAGAGTAGCGGGAGGGTCCGAGCAGTACTTC
CSARVAGGSEQYF
>few|TRBV12-3/TRBV12-4|15|TRBJ2-1|TRBD1
TGTGCCATCAGTTTGTGGTACAGGGGGACCAATGAGCAGTTCTTC
CAISLWYRGTNEQFF
>NA|TRBV20-1|11|TRBJ1-1|NA
TGCAGTGCTAGGAGTAGTGGTGAAGCTTTCTTT
CSARSSGEAFF
>many|TRBV20-1|15|TRBJ2-2|NA
TGCAGTGCTAGAGTACCCAGCGGGAACACCGGGGAGCTGTTTTTT
CSARVPSGNTGELFF
>few|TRBV28|16|TRBJ2-7|TRBD2
TGTGCCAGCACTTCTATGGGGGGGACTAGTAGGTACGAGCAGTACTTC
CASTSMGGTSRYEQYF
>medium-sized|TRBV20-1|11|TRBJ2-7|TRBD1
TGCAGTGCTCACAGGGGCCACGAGCAGTACTTC
CSAHRGHEQYF
>many|TRBV6-1|15|TRBJ1-4|NA
TGTGCCAGCAGTGAATCGTGGCGGCTCTCGGAAAAACTGTTTTTT
CASSESWRLSEKLFF
>NA|TRBV5-4|16|TRBJ1-1|NA
TGTGCCAGCAGATCTGCGGGACGGGGATCGAAGACTGAAGCTTTCTTT
CASRSAGRGSKTEAFF
>NA|TRBV20-1|12|TRBJ2-1|TRBD2
TGCAGTGCTATAGATACGCGGGAGGTGCAGTTCTTC
CSAIDTREVQFF
>many|TRBV9|15|TRBJ2-7|NA
TGTGCCAGCAGCGTAGGGGGTAGCGTCTCCTACGAGCAGTACTTC
CASSVGGSVSYEQYF
>NA|TRBV12-3/TRBV12-4|15|TRBJ1-3|NA
TGTGCCAGCAGTTCAGAACTCGGAGCTAGGAACACCATATATTTT
CASSSELGARNTIYF
>medium-sized|TRBV27|15|TRBJ1-6|TRBD1
TGTGCCAGCAGTTTAAGCGACAGGGGTAATTCACCCCTCCACTTT
CASSLSDRGNSPLHF
>many|TRBV7-9|14|TRBJ1-2|NA
TGTGCCAGCAGCTTAGGCCAATCGGACTATGGCTACACCTTC
CASSLGQSDYGYTF
>NA|TRBV5-1|14|TRBJ2-7|NA
TGCGCCAGCAGCTTGGACATGGAAAGTTACGAGCAGTACTTC
CASSLDMESYEQYF
>many|TRBV5-6|13|TRBJ1-2|NA
TGTGCCAGCAGCTTGGGCGCAGAGGCTGGCTACACCTTC
CASSLGAEAGYTF
>medium-sized|TRBV6-2/TRBV6-3|16|TRBJ1-1|NA
TGTGCCAGCAGACGGTCTCCGGGGCGGATGAACACTGAAGCTTTCTTT
CASRRSPGRMNTEAFF
>NA|TRBV6-1|15|TRBJ2-1|TRBD2
TGTGCCAGCAGTGTTTCACTAGCGTCTTACAATGAGCAGTTCTTC
CASSVSLASYNEQFF
>many|TRBV7-8|15|TRBJ1-4|NA
TGTGCCAGCAGACCCACTGGTGCAACTAATGAAAAACTGTTTTTT
CASRPTGATNEKLFF
>few|TRBV12-3/TRBV12-4|15|TRBJ2-3|TRBD1
TGTGCCAGCAGCGCACAGGGGTTTGGAACATATACTCAGTATTTT
CASSAQGFGTYTQYF
>medium-sized|TRBV10-3|14|TRBJ2-7|NA
TGTGCCATCAGTTCCGGGACGGACTCCTACGAGCAGTACTTC
CAISSGTDSYEQYF
>many|TRBV20-1|19|TRBJ1-3|NA
TGCAGTGCTAGGCCACCAGGGCAGAACTACCCATACTCTGGAAACACCATATATTTT
CSARPPGQNYPYSGNTIYF
>many|TRBV30|12|TRBJ2-1|NA
TGTGCCTGGAGTGTGGTGGGGAATGAGCAGTTCTTC
CAWSVVGNEQFF
>NA|TRBV28|17|TRBJ1-2|NA
TGTGCCAGCAGTAGAGGAGGGGAGGAAAGTATACAGTATGGCTACAACTTC
CASSRGGEESIQYGYNF
>many|TRBV29-1|12|TRBJ2-4|TRBD1
TGCAGCGTTGAAAGGCAGGGGGACATTCAGTACTTC
CSVERQGDIQYF
>NA|TRBV7-2|16|TRBJ2-5|TRBD2
TGTGCCAGCAGCTCGGGACTAGCGGGAGGTCGAGAGACCCAGTACTTC
CASSSGLAGGRETQYF
>few|TRBV12-3/TRBV12-4|16|TRBJ2-3|TRBD2
TGTGGCAGCAGAGCGGATAGAGGGAGGGTCACAGATACGCAGTATTTT
CGSRADRGRVTDTQYF
>few|TRBV28|18|TRBJ1-5|NA
TGTGCCAGCAGACCCATTTTGGGGAGACTAAGAGCAGGCCAGCCCCAGCATTTT
CASRPILGRLRAGQPQHF
>medium-sized|TRBV6-1|18|TRBJ2-6|NA
TGTGCCAGCAGTGCCGTACCGCTCAGGGGGGGAGGGGCCAACGTCCTGACTTTC
CASSAVPLRGGGANVLTF
>many|TRBV12-3/TRBV12-4|11|TRBJ2-4|NA
TGTGCCAGCAGTTTAAAAAACATTCAGTACTTC
CASSLKNIQYF
>NA|TRBV30|19|TRBJ2-2|NA
TGTGCCTGGAGTGTATTCGGGGGCGCTTATTACGCGAACACCGGGGAGCTGTTTTTT
CAWSVFGGAYYANTGELFF
>few|TRBV2|13|TRBJ1-1|NA
TGTGCCAGCAGGAGGGATACGAACACTGAAGCTTTCTTT
CASRRDTNTEAFF
>NA|TRBV5-1|17|TRBJ1-4|TRBD1
TGCGCCAGCAGCTTGGATGGACAGGGATTAACTAATGAAAAACTGTTTTTT
CASSLDGQGLTNEKLFF
>NA|TRBV4-3|16|TRBJ2-7|NA
TGCGCCAGCAGCCAAGATGCGGCAGACTCTTCCTACGAGCAGTACTTC
CASSQDAADSSYEQYF
>many|TRBV15|16|TRBJ1-4|NA
TGTGCCACCAGCAGGGAAGCTCAGGGAGATTTCGAAAAACTGTTTTTT
CATSREAQGDFEKLFF
>NA|TRBV12-3/TRBV12-4|13|TRBJ2-1|NA
TGTGCCAGCAGAACCCAACCCGGGAATGAGCAGTTCTTC
CASRTQPGNEQFF
>many|TRBV5-1|14|TRBJ2-3|NA
TGCGCCAGCAGTTACCAAGGCGGCACAGATACGCAGTATTTT
CASSYQGGTDTQYF